This T cell receptor beta chain stems from a study of T-cell reconstitution after alpha-beta-depleted transplantation in children. The length of the CDR3 is 16 residues. Trimming removed 1 base from V and 5 bases from J; junction bases left unmatched: 8. Germline V gives CDR1 SGHTA, CDR2 FQGNSA. Preparation of the TCRbeta library involved a method that used unique molecular identifiers. TCRdb reanalysed the PCR reads using MiXCR and keeps one entry per CDR3 protein. The sample carries some 240,000 distinct CDR3 sequences, approximately 12% recorded once. Many counts were recorded for this clonotype. The gene calls are TRBV7-2 and TRBJ2-5; 9 nucleotides match TRBD2. The sequence was obtained from a human donor who donated a stem cell graft to a child with acute lymphoblastic leukemia. Sequenced here: PBMCs from the stem cell graft donor, sampled from the stem cell graft. CDR3 region: CASSLGAGGLGETQYF. CDR3 coding DNA: TGTGCCAGCAGCTTAGGAGCGGGGGGACTGGGGGAGACCCAGTACTTC.